The rows below give T cell receptor beta chains drawn from one sample of a study of blood T cells in healthy people across ages. TCRdb re-analysed the 5' RACE reads in MiXCR, keeping a single row per CDR3 protein. The sample has more than 550,000 distinct CDR3 sequences, around a fifth seen once. The sequencing input was blood. The source of these receptors is a man in his 70s in good health. CDR3s include the opening cysteine and the closing phenylalanine or tryptophan. A D gene is named only where the DNA matches it firmly. Clone size appears in some rows only: once, few, many, or a class for an expanded clone.

CDR3nt: TGTGCCAGCAAGGGACAGATGAACACTGAAGCTTTCTTT
CDR3aa: CASKGQMNTEAFF
v_gene: TRBV2
j_gene: TRBJ1-1
abundance: -
d_gene: TRBD1

CDR3nt: TGTGCCAGCAGCCAAGATTGGAACAGGTACACTGAAGCTTTCTTT
CDR3aa: CASSQDWNRYTEAFF
v_gene: TRBV4-2
j_gene: TRBJ1-1
abundance: -
d_gene: -

CDR3nt: TGTGCCAGCAGTTCTACAGGGGTTTCCTACAATGAGCAGTTCTTC
CDR3aa: CASSSTGVSYNEQFF
v_gene: TRBV28
j_gene: TRBJ2-1
abundance: -
d_gene: TRBD1

CDR3nt: TGCGCCAGCAGCCAACCGGGACGTAGAGATACGCAGTATTTT
CDR3aa: CASSQPGRRDTQYF
v_gene: TRBV4-3
j_gene: TRBJ2-3
abundance: few
d_gene: -

CDR3nt: TGCAGCGTTGAAGGGCTGGGAGCTCCTCCGTCGTTCTTC
CDR3aa: CSVEGLGAPPSFF
v_gene: TRBV29-1
j_gene: TRBJ2-1
abundance: few
d_gene: -

CDR3nt: TGTGCCAGCAGCTTGCGGCGGGAGGGCCCCCACAATGAGCAGTTCTTC
CDR3aa: CASSLRREGPHNEQFF
v_gene: TRBV7-9
j_gene: TRBJ2-1
abundance: many
d_gene: TRBD2

CDR3nt: TGCGCCAGCAGCTTTGCCCGAAACACTGAAGCTTTCTTT
CDR3aa: CASSFARNTEAFF
v_gene: TRBV5-1
j_gene: TRBJ1-1
abundance: few
d_gene: -

CDR3nt: TGTGCCAGCAGCTTAGAAAGCCTAGCACATGAGCAGTTCTTC
CDR3aa: CASSLESLAHEQFF
v_gene: TRBV7-9
j_gene: TRBJ2-1
abundance: -
d_gene: -

CDR3nt: TGTGCCAGCAGCTTGGAGGACTCTGTGTACGACGCAACTAATGAAAAACTGTTTTTT
CDR3aa: CASSLEDSVYDATNEKLFF
v_gene: TRBV7-9
j_gene: TRBJ1-4
abundance: -
d_gene: -

CDR3nt: TGTGCCAGATGGATCGGGAACACTGAAGCTTTCTTT
CDR3aa: CARWIGNTEAFF
v_gene: TRBV27
j_gene: TRBJ1-1
abundance: -
d_gene: -

CDR3nt: TGTGCCAGCAGCCAAGACCCCTTAGGGGGTTTTACCACAGATACGCAGTATTTT
CDR3aa: CASSQDPLGGFTTDTQYF
v_gene: TRBV4-2
j_gene: TRBJ2-3
abundance: few
d_gene: -

CDR3nt: TGTGCCAGCAGCCCAGGGGACACTGAAGCTTTCTTT
CDR3aa: CASSPGDTEAFF
v_gene: TRBV14
j_gene: TRBJ1-1
abundance: many
d_gene: -

CDR3nt: TGCGCCAGCAGCTTGGCCACTACAGGGGGTGCACCCCTCCACTTT
CDR3aa: CASSLATTGGAPLHF
v_gene: TRBV5-1
j_gene: TRBJ1-6
abundance: -
d_gene: TRBD1

CDR3nt: TGTGCCAGCAGAAGAGACAGGAAAGGCGAGCAGTACTTC
CDR3aa: CASRRDRKGEQYF
v_gene: TRBV13
j_gene: TRBJ2-7
abundance: -
d_gene: -

CDR3nt: TGCAGTGCTAGAGTCTCAGCCGCTGAACAGGGCAAAGGCTACACCTTC
CDR3aa: CSARVSAAEQGKGYTF
v_gene: TRBV20-1
j_gene: TRBJ1-2
abundance: -
d_gene: -

CDR3nt: TGTGCCAGCAGTTTAGCCCCGGGTCAGGGGAAGAACACCGGGGAGCTGTTTTTT
CDR3aa: CASSLAPGQGKNTGELFF
v_gene: TRBV12-3/TRBV12-4
j_gene: TRBJ2-2
abundance: few
d_gene: -

CDR3nt: TGTGCCAGCAGCTTGGGGAGGTGGAGCACAGATACGCAGTATTTT
CDR3aa: CASSLGRWSTDTQYF
v_gene: TRBV7-9
j_gene: TRBJ2-3
abundance: -
d_gene: -

CDR3nt: TGCAGTGCTAGGGACAGGGGGTTGGAGACCCAGTACTTC
CDR3aa: CSARDRGLETQYF
v_gene: TRBV20-1
j_gene: TRBJ2-5
abundance: few
d_gene: TRBD1

CDR3nt: TGCAGCGTTGTAGGTGGCAGGGGGCGATCAGAGCAGTTCTTC
CDR3aa: CSVVGGRGRSEQFF
v_gene: TRBV29-1
j_gene: TRBJ2-1
abundance: -
d_gene: TRBD1

CDR3nt: TGTGCCACCAGTGAGGACAGGCCCAACTATGGCTACACCTTC
CDR3aa: CATSEDRPNYGYTF
v_gene: TRBV24-1
j_gene: TRBJ1-2
abundance: once
d_gene: TRBD1

CDR3nt: TGTGCCAGCAGTGAATTCGGGGAGATAAACATTCAGTACTTC
CDR3aa: CASSEFGEINIQYF
v_gene: TRBV25-1
j_gene: TRBJ2-4
abundance: -
d_gene: -

CDR3nt: TGTGCCAGCAGCCGTAGGGGGGCGGACACTGAAGCTTTCTTT
CDR3aa: CASSRRGADTEAFF
v_gene: TRBV3-1
j_gene: TRBJ1-1
abundance: -
d_gene: -

CDR3nt: TGTGCCAGCTCCCCCGGGACAGCGAAAACCTACGAGCAGTACTTC
CDR3aa: CASSPGTAKTYEQYF
v_gene: TRBV18
j_gene: TRBJ2-7
abundance: -
d_gene: TRBD1

CDR3nt: TGTGCTAGTGCAGGTTTTAGCTCCTACAATGAGCAGTTCTTC
CDR3aa: CASAGFSSYNEQFF
v_gene: TRBV12-5
j_gene: TRBJ2-1
abundance: few
d_gene: -

CDR3nt: TGTGCCACCAGCGGGCTAGCGGGAGAGGGAGAAGAGACCCAGTACTTC
CDR3aa: CATSGLAGEGEETQYF
v_gene: TRBV24-1
j_gene: TRBJ2-5
abundance: few
d_gene: TRBD2

CDR3nt: TGCGCCAGCAGCCCGGCCGGGACAAAGATCAATGAGCAGTTCTTC
CDR3aa: CASSPAGTKINEQFF
v_gene: TRBV5-1
j_gene: TRBJ2-1
abundance: many
d_gene: -

CDR3nt: TGCAGTGCTAGAGACGGGGGAGCCAGTTCTGAAAAACTGTTTTTT
CDR3aa: CSARDGGASSEKLFF
v_gene: TRBV20-1
j_gene: TRBJ1-4
abundance: -
d_gene: -

CDR3nt: TGTGCCGGCAGCTTAGACGGACTAGCGGTCAATGAGCAGTTCTTC
CDR3aa: CAGSLDGLAVNEQFF
v_gene: TRBV7-9
j_gene: TRBJ2-1
abundance: few
d_gene: TRBD2

CDR3nt: TGCGCCAGCAGCACCCCGGGACTAGAGGGTGAGACCCAGTACTTC
CDR3aa: CASSTPGLEGETQYF
v_gene: TRBV5-1
j_gene: TRBJ2-5
abundance: few
d_gene: TRBD2

CDR3nt: TGCGCCAGCAGCCAAGATCCAGCGGGAGGGGGGGTAGCCAAAAACATTCAGTACTTC
CDR3aa: CASSQDPAGGGVAKNIQYF
v_gene: TRBV4-1
j_gene: TRBJ2-4
abundance: -
d_gene: TRBD2

CDR3nt: TGTGCCAGCAGCCAGGGACAGGGGACTGGGGCCAACGTCCTGACTTTC
CDR3aa: CASSQGQGTGANVLTF
v_gene: TRBV3-1
j_gene: TRBJ2-6
abundance: few
d_gene: TRBD1

CDR3nt: TGTGCCAGCAGTACACAGGGTAATCAGCCCCAGCATTTT
CDR3aa: CASSTQGNQPQHF
v_gene: TRBV6-6
j_gene: TRBJ1-5
abundance: -
d_gene: -

CDR3nt: TGTGCCAGCAGTGAAGTATCAGGGAGGGAGCTGTTTTTT
CDR3aa: CASSEVSGRELFF
v_gene: TRBV6-1
j_gene: TRBJ2-2
abundance: few
d_gene: -

CDR3nt: TGCGCCAGCGGACAGGGCTCGAACACCGGGGAGCTGTTTTTT
CDR3aa: CASGQGSNTGELFF
v_gene: TRBV5-1
j_gene: TRBJ2-2
abundance: -
d_gene: TRBD1

CDR3nt: TGTGCCACCAGCAACCCGTCGAATGAAAAACTGTTTTTT
CDR3aa: CATSNPSNEKLFF
v_gene: TRBV15
j_gene: TRBJ1-4
abundance: -
d_gene: -

CDR3nt: TGTGCCACCTCGATAGCCTATAGCACAGATACGCAGTATTTT
CDR3aa: CATSIAYSTDTQYF
v_gene: TRBV15
j_gene: TRBJ2-3
abundance: -
d_gene: -

CDR3nt: TGTGCCAGCAGTTCCTACCGTCCGACAGGTCTTAACACCGGGGAGCTGTTTTTT
CDR3aa: CASSSYRPTGLNTGELFF
v_gene: TRBV28
j_gene: TRBJ2-2
abundance: -
d_gene: -

CDR3nt: TGTGCCAGTTCCCCGGGCCGTCGGGACACTGAAGCTTTCTTT
CDR3aa: CASSPGRRDTEAFF
v_gene: TRBV3-1
j_gene: TRBJ1-1
abundance: -
d_gene: -

CDR3nt: TGCAGTGCTGGACTAGCGGGGGGAATCCATGAGCAGTTCTTC
CDR3aa: CSAGLAGGIHEQFF
v_gene: TRBV20-1
j_gene: TRBJ2-1
abundance: -
d_gene: TRBD2

CDR3nt: TGCAGCGTCGGAAACGGTTACGAGCAGTACTTC
CDR3aa: CSVGNGYEQYF
v_gene: TRBV29-1
j_gene: TRBJ2-7
abundance: few
d_gene: -

CDR3nt: TGCAGCGTTGAAGGTGGGACAGGTTGGGATACGCAGTATTTT
CDR3aa: CSVEGGTGWDTQYF
v_gene: TRBV29-1
j_gene: TRBJ2-3
abundance: -
d_gene: TRBD1

CDR3nt: TGTGCCAGCAGCGTAGACAGCGGGAGTCGGGATGAGCAGTTCTTC
CDR3aa: CASSVDSGSRDEQFF
v_gene: TRBV9
j_gene: TRBJ2-1
abundance: -
d_gene: TRBD2

CDR3nt: TGCAGTGCTAGATCCCCCTTCTTGACTAGCGGCCAAGAGACCCAGTACTTC
CDR3aa: CSARSPFLTSGQETQYF
v_gene: TRBV20-1
j_gene: TRBJ2-5
abundance: -
d_gene: TRBD2

CDR3nt: TGCGCCAGCAGCTTGGAATACGCAGATACGCAGTATTTT
CDR3aa: CASSLEYADTQYF
v_gene: TRBV5-1
j_gene: TRBJ2-3
abundance: -
d_gene: -

CDR3nt: TGTGCCAGCAGGGTTGCTGGCACAGATACGCAGTATTTT
CDR3aa: CASRVAGTDTQYF
v_gene: TRBV7-2
j_gene: TRBJ2-3
abundance: few
d_gene: -

CDR3nt: TGTGCCAGCAGCCAAGATCGGAAAAGGGGAATCACGTACTACGAGCAGTACTTC
CDR3aa: CASSQDRKRGITYYEQYF
v_gene: TRBV4-2
j_gene: TRBJ2-7
abundance: few
d_gene: -

CDR3nt: TGCGCCAGCAGCTTGGCCCCTTCCCGGGACCCGGCAGGCAATGAGCAGTTCTTC
CDR3aa: CASSLAPSRDPAGNEQFF
v_gene: TRBV5-1
j_gene: TRBJ2-1
abundance: -
d_gene: -

CDR3nt: TGTGCCAGCAGCACCGGGACAGGGGGTAGAGAAAAACTGTTTTTT
CDR3aa: CASSTGTGGREKLFF
v_gene: TRBV9
j_gene: TRBJ1-4
abundance: many
d_gene: TRBD1

CDR3nt: TGCAGTGCTAGTGAGACAGAAGGGATTCAGTACTTC
CDR3aa: CSASETEGIQYF
v_gene: TRBV20-1
j_gene: TRBJ2-4
abundance: -
d_gene: -

CDR3nt: TGTGCCAGTAGTAGGGGAGGCAGGGGAGATGAAGCTTTCTTT
CDR3aa: CASSRGGRGDEAFF
v_gene: TRBV19
j_gene: TRBJ1-1
abundance: -
d_gene: -

CDR3nt: TGTGCCAGCTCACCCAGGACAGGCCTCACAGATACGCAGAATTTT
CDR3aa: CASSPRTGLTDTQNF
v_gene: TRBV18
j_gene: TRBJ2-3
abundance: -
d_gene: TRBD1

CDR3nt: TGCAGTGCTAGGGACCCCTGGTTTGGCCAAGAGACCCAGTACTTC
CDR3aa: CSARDPWFGQETQYF
v_gene: TRBV20-1
j_gene: TRBJ2-5
abundance: -
d_gene: -

CDR3nt: TGTGCCATCAATCAGGGGCTTGACTATGGCTACACCTTC
CDR3aa: CAINQGLDYGYTF
v_gene: TRBV10-3
j_gene: TRBJ1-2
abundance: -
d_gene: -

CDR3nt: TGCAGTGCCCCCAGGACCGCCCTCCAAGAGACCCAGTACTTC
CDR3aa: CSAPRTALQETQYF
v_gene: TRBV20-1
j_gene: TRBJ2-5
abundance: few
d_gene: -

CDR3nt: TGTGCCAGCAGCCGTGATACAGGGGCCGGCTACACCTTC
CDR3aa: CASSRDTGAGYTF
v_gene: TRBV6-6
j_gene: TRBJ1-2
abundance: -
d_gene: TRBD1

CDR3nt: TGCGCCAGCAGCGACGACCCAGGCGAAAAACTGTTTTTT
CDR3aa: CASSDDPGEKLFF
v_gene: TRBV5-1
j_gene: TRBJ1-4
abundance: few
d_gene: -